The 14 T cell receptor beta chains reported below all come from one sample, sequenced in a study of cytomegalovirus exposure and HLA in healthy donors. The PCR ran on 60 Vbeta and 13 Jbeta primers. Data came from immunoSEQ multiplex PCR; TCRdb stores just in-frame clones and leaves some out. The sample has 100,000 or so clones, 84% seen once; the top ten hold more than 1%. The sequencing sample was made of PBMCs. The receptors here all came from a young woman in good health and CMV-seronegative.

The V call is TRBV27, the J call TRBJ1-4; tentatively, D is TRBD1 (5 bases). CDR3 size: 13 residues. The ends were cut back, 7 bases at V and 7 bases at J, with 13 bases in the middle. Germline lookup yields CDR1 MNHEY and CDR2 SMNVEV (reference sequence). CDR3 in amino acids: CASTGQGVEKLFF. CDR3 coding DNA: TGTGCCAGCACCGGCCAGGGTGTTGAAAAACTGTTTTTT.

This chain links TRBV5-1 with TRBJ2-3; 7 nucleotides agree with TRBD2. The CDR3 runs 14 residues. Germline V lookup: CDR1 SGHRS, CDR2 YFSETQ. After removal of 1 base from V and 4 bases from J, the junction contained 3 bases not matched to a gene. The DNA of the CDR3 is TGCGCCAGCAGCTTGTGGGGGAGGGCAGATACGCAGTATTTT. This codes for CASSLWGRADTQYF.

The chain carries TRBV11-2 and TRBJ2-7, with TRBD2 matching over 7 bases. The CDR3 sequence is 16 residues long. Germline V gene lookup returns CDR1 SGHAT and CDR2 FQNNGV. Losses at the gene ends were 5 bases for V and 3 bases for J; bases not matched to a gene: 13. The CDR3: CASSPYVGGVGYEQYF. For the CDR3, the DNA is TGTGCCAGCAGCCCCTACGTTGGGGGGGTAGGCTACGAGCAGTACTTC. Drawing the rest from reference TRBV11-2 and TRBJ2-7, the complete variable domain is EAGVAQSPRYKIIEKRQSVAFWCNPISGHATLYWYQQILGQGPKLLIQFQNNGVVDDSQLPKDRFSAERLKGVDSTLKIQPAKLEDSAVYLCASSPYVGGVGYEQYFGPGTRLTVT.

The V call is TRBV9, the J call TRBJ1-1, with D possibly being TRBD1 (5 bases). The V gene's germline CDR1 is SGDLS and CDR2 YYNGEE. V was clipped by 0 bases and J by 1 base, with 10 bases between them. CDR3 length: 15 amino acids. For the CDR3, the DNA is TGTGCCAGCAGCGTAGTAGGGGCAGGGAACACTGAAGCTTTCTTT. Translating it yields CASSVVGAGNTEAFF.

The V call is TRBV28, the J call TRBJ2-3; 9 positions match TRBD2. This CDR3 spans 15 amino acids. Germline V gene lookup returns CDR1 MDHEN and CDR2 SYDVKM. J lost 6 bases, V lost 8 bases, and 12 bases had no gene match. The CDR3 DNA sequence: TGTGCCAGCTGGACCGGGACTAGCATCGATGATACGCAGTATTTT. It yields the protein CASWTGTSIDDTQYF.

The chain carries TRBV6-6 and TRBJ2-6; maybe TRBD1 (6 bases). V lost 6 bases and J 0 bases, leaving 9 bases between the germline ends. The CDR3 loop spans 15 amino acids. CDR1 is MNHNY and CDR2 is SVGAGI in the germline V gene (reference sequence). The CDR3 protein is CASREQGSGANVLTF. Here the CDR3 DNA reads TGTGCCAGCAGAGAACAGGGCTCTGGGGCCAACGTCCTGACTTTC.

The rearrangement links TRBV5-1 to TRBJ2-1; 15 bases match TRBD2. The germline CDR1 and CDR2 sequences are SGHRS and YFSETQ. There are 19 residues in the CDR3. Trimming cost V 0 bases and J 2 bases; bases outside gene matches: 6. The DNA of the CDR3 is TGCGCCAGCAGCTTGGTAGGACTAGCGGGAGGGGGACCCTACAATGAGCAGTTCTTC. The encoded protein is CASSLVGLAGGGPYNEQFF. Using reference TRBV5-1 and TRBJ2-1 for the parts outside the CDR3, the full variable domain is KAGVTQTPRYLIKTRGQQVTLSCSPISGHRSVSWYQQTPGQGLQFLFEYFSETQRNKGNFPGRFSGRQFSNSRSEMNVSTLELGDSALYLCASSLVGLAGGGPYNEQFFGPGTRLTVL.

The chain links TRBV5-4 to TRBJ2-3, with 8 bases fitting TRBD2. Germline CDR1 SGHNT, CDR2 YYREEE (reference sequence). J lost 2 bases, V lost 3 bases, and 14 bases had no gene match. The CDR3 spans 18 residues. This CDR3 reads CASSSGALAGMSTDTQYF. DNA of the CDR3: TGTGCCAGCAGCTCGGGGGCGTTAGCGGGGATGTCCACAGATACGCAGTATTTT.

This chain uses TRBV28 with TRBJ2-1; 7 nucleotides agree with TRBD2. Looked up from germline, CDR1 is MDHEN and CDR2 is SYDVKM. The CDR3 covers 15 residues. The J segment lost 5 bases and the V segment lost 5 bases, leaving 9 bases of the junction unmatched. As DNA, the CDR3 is TGTGCCAGCAGTCCCCCCGGGGGGAGGGACAATGAGCAGTTCTTC. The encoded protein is CASSPPGGRDNEQFF.

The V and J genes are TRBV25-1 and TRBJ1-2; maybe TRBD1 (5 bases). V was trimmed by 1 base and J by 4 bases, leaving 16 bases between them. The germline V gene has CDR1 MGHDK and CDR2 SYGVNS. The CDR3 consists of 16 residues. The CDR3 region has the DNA TGTGCCAGCAGTGAATCAGAGGGGAGGGAGAGCTATGGCTACACCTTC. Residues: CASSESEGRESYGYTF.

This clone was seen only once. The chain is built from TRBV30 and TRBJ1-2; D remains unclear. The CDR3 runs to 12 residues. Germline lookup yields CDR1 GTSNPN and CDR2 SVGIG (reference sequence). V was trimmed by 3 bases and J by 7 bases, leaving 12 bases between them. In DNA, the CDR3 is TGTGCCTGGAGCCCGACACTTAGTGGCTACACCTTC. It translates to CAWSPTLSGYTF. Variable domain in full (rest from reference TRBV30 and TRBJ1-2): SQTIHQWPATLVQPVGSPLSLECTVEGTSNPNLYWYRQAAGRGLQLLFYSVGIGQISSEVPQNLSASRPQDRQFILSSKKLLLSDSGFYLCAWSPTLSGYTFGSGTRLTVV.

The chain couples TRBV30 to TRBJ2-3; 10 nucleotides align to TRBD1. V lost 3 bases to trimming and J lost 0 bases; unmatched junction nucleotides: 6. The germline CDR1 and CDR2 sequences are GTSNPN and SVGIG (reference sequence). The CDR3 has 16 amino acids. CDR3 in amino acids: CAWRRQGAFSTDTQYF. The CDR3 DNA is TGTGCCTGGAGGCGACAGGGGGCATTTAGCACAGATACGCAGTATTTT.

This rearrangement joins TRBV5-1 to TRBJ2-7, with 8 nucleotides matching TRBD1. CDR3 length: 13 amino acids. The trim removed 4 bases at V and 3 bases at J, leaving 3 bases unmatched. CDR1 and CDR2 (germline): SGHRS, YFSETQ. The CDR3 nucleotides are TGCGCCAGCAGCGGCGACAGGGGCTACGAGCAGTACTTC. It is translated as CASSGDRGYEQYF.

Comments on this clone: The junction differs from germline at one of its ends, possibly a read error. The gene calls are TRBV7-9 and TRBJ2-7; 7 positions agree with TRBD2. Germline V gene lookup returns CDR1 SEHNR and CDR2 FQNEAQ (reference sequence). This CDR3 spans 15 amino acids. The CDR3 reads CSSSLWGGSSYEQYF. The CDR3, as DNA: TGTTCCAGCAGCTTATGGGGGGGTTCCTCCTACGAGCAGTACTTC.